One and the same sample provided the 28 T cell receptor beta chains below, sequenced in a study of T cells in Graves' hyperthyroidism and ophthalmopathy. TCR beta CDR3 regions were amplified from RNA. The HTBI primer set was used in a first-round RT-PCR of the TCR CDR3. TCRdb reprocessed the multiplex PCR reads with MiXCR, giving one entry per CDR3 protein. The sample yields some 620,000 distinct CDR3 sequences, about a sixth seen once. The specimen sequenced was blood. The receptors stem from a woman aged 25 to 39 with Graves' hyperthyroidism.

The rearrangement uses TRBV20-1 and TRBJ1-4; D is unclear. The CDR3 totals 13 residues. The V and J ends lost 6 bases and 3 bases respectively, with 11 bases between them. Germline values: CDR1 DFQATT, CDR2 SNEGSKA (reference sequence). The chain's CDR3 is CSASSGANEKLFF. The CDR3 coding sequence is TGCAGTGCCTCTTCGGGTGCTAATGAAAAACTGTTTTTT.

This clonotype has a handful of counts. V and J are TRBV5-1 and TRBJ2-5, with D unclear. The CDR3 runs 16 residues. The germline gives CDR1 SGHRS, CDR2 YFSETQ. V shed 5 bases and J shed 2 bases, with 19 bases lying between them. For the CDR3, the DNA is TGCGCCAGCAGGCCGGACGATTTTCGTGTGCAAGAGACCCAGTACTTC. Translating gives CASRPDDFRVQETQYF. Variable domain in full (rest from reference TRBV5-1 and TRBJ2-5): KAGVTQTPRYLIKTRGQQVTLSCSPISGHRSVSWYQQTPGQGLQFLFEYFSETQRNKGNFPGRFSGRQFSNSRSEMNVSTLELGDSALYLCASRPDDFRVQETQYFGPGTRLLVL.

The genes are TRBV5-1 and TRBJ2-3; no clear D gene. The CDR3 spans 15 residues. Germline-derived CDR1 and CDR2 are SGHRS and YFSETQ. Trimming shortened V by 1 base and J by 4 bases, and 13 bases separated the two germline ends. The chain's CDR3 is CASSLLLGLADTQYF. In DNA form, the CDR3 reads TGCGCCAGCAGCTTGCTGCTAGGATTAGCAGATACGCAGTATTTT.

The sample holds many counts of this clonotype. This chain connects TRBV10-3 to TRBJ2-3; D ambiguous. Germline V gene sequence: CDR1 ENHRY, CDR2 SYGVKD. The CDR3 length is 14 residues. The ends were cut back, 3 bases at V and 0 bases at J, with 7 bases in the middle. The CDR3 reads CAISDFTSTDTQYF. The DNA of the CDR3 is TGTGCCATCAGTGATTTTACTAGCACAGATACGCAGTATTTT.

This clonotype was detected ten times or more. V is TRBV11-2 and J is TRBJ2-1, with D maybe TRBD2 (5 bases). V gave up 5 bases and J gave up 4 bases, with 9 bases separating them. Germline CDR1 and CDR2: SGHAT and FQNNGV. This CDR3 is built from 13 residues. CDR3 loop: CASSIGLYNEQFF. The CDR3 nucleotides are TGTGCCAGCAGCATCGGACTTTACAATGAGCAGTTCTTC.

Only a few counts were recorded for this clonotype. The chain links TRBV19 to TRBJ2-1; D may correspond to TRBD1 or TRBD2 (6 bases each). V was shortened by 7 bases and J by 1 base, with 14 bases between the two germline ends. The CDR3 spans 15 residues. Germline V lookup: CDR1 LNHDA, CDR2 SQIVND (reference sequence). The CDR3 is CASTKGGRSYNEQFF. CDR3 sequence (DNA): TGTGCCAGTACCAAAGGGGGGAGGTCCTACAATGAGCAGTTCTTC.

The rearrangement links TRBV2 to TRBJ1-2, with D possibly TRBD1 on 6 matching bases. Germline lookup yields CDR1 SNHLY and CDR2 FYNNEI. CDR3 size: 14 residues. Trimming left V 8 bases short and J 6 bases short, with 19 bases between. CDR3 loop: CASRTATSTDGYTF. The CDR3 DNA sequence: TGTGCCAGCCGGACAGCAACATCCACAGATGGCTACACCTTC.

Many counts were recorded for this clonotype. The J gene is TRBJ2-3, the V gene TRBV30, with D tentatively TRBD1 or TRBD2 (5 bases each). The CDR3 totals 17 residues. Germline V CDR1 and CDR2: GTSNPN, SVGIG (reference sequence). With 1 base removed from V and 0 bases from J, the gap between germline ends came to 17 bases. The DNA for the CDR3 is TGTGCCTGGAGTGGTACCATTGAGGGGCCTAGCACAGATACGCAGTATTTT. Amino acid sequence: CAWSGTIEGPSTDTQYF.

Here the CDR3 reads CASSPVPLAGDYNEQFF. CDR3 in DNA: TGTGCCAGCTCACCAGTCCCTCTAGCGGGAGACTACAATGAGCAGTTCTTC. This rearrangement joins TRBV18 to TRBJ2-1; 10 bases align to TRBD2. Germline CDR1 reads KGHSH; CDR2 reads LQKENI. The CDR3 runs to 17 residues. V was clipped by 2 bases and J by 3 bases; unmatched bases: 7.

This chain connects TRBV29-1 to TRBJ1-2, with unresolved D. Trimming took 3 bases from V and 4 from J, leaving 9 bases between them. Germline V gene lookup returns CDR1 SQVTM and CDR2 ANQGSEA. This CDR3 contains 12 residues. The CDR3 DNA reads as TGCAGCGTTGAGCACAGTACCTATGGCTACACCTTC. This codes for CSVEHSTYGYTF.

This clonotype was seen repeatedly, ten times or more. The gene calls are TRBV28 and TRBJ1-2; 7 bases fit TRBD1. The V and J ends lost 6 bases and 1 base, in that order; junction bases with no gene match: 5. Per germline, CDR1 MDHEN and CDR2 SYDVKM. This CDR3 contains 14 residues. CDR3 sequence reads: CASRPRDSNYGYTF. The CDR3 nucleotides read TGTGCCAGCAGACCCCGGGACAGTAACTATGGCTACACCTTC.

The sample holds many counts of this clonotype. The chain carries TRBV2 and TRBJ2-3; 8 bases are shared with TRBD2. Germline V gives CDR1 SNHLY, CDR2 FYNNEI. The CDR3 spans 16 residues. J was trimmed by 2 bases and V by 3 bases; bases with no gene match: 7. The CDR3, as DNA: TGTGCCAGCAGTGAGCGGGAGGACGAACCCACAGATACGCAGTATTTT. This sequence encodes CASSEREDEPTDTQYF.

This clonotype has only a few counts. The rearrangement links TRBV27 to TRBJ2-1; 11 bases align to TRBD2. CDR3 length: 14 amino acids. Trimming at V came to 8 bases and at J to 5 bases, leaving 5 bases not matched to a gene. CDR1 MNHEY and CDR2 SMNVEV come from the germline V gene (reference sequence). The CDR3 DNA sequence: TGTGCCAGCGCTCAACTAGCGGGAGACAATGAGCAGTTCTTC. It specifies CASAQLAGDNEQFF.

On this clonotype: Sequence at one end of the junction differs from germline and may be a read error. The V and J genes are TRBV6-1 and TRBJ1-2; tentative D call: TRBD1 (5 bases). Germline V lookup: CDR1 MNHNS, CDR2 SASEGT. The length of the CDR3 is 15 residues. The CDR3 nucleotides read TGTGCCAACAGTCCAACCGGGACTCCAAACTATGGCTACACCTTC. Its protein is CANSPTGTPNYGYTF.

This sequence joins TRBV4-1 and TRBJ2-2; D is unresolved. The V end was cut by 4 bases, the J end by 4 bases, with 13 bases between. The CDR3 sequence is 15 residues long. CDR1 and CDR2 from the germline V gene are MGHRA and YSYEKL. The CDR3 reads CASSLTSLPTGELFF. The DNA of the CDR3 is TGCGCCAGCAGCCTAACCAGTCTGCCCACCGGGGAGCTGTTTTTT.

The sample holds a few counts of this clonotype. The CDR3 sequence: CASSPGGDTHTEAFF. The CDR3 DNA is TGTGCCAGCAGCCCCGGTGGGGACACACACACTGAAGCTTTCTTT. The chain has TRBV28 and TRBJ1-1, with a weak D call TRBD1 (6 bases). The CDR3 has 15 amino acids. The V end lost 6 bases, the J end lost 3 bases, and 17 bases lay between the germline ends. Germline loops: CDR1 MDHEN, CDR2 SYDVKM.

The chain uses TRBV6-2 or TRBV6-3 and TRBJ2-7; perhaps TRBD2 as D (5 bases). Germline V gene data show CDR1 as MNHEY and CDR2 as SVGEGT. V was clipped by 6 bases and J by 0 bases, with 18 bases between them. CDR3 size: 16 residues. The CDR3 nucleotides read TGTGCCAGCAGCCAGTTAGGACTGCAAAGCTCCTACGAGCAGTACTTC. Its protein product is CASSQLGLQSSYEQYF.

Only a few counts were recorded for this clonotype. J is TRBJ2-7 and V is TRBV10-3; D not resolved. Germline assignment: CDR1 ENHRY and CDR2 SYGVKD. The CDR3 is made up of 19 amino acids. V was trimmed by 4 bases and J by 2 bases, leaving 27 bases between them. The CDR3 DNA sequence: TGTGCCATCAGTGGACCGACTCACCTACCCGGAGAAGGGACCTACGAGCAGTACTTC. It translates to CAISGPTHLPGEGTYEQYF.

This clonotype was observed at least ten times. The chain uses TRBV6-1 and TRBJ1-1; D is undetermined. The germline gives CDR1 MNHNS, CDR2 SASEGT. The CDR3 is made up of 12 amino acids. The germline V and J ends were trimmed by 10 bases and 0 bases, with 9 bases remaining between them. The CDR3 region has the DNA TGTGCCACCCGTCGGTTGAACACTGAAGCTTTCTTT. Its protein is CATRRLNTEAFF.

This clonotype was detected ten times or more. For the CDR3, the DNA is TGTGCCAGCAGCTCCGGGCCCCTCAGACGCAGGGGCTACACCTTC. Its translation is CASSSGPLRRRGYTF. This chain joins TRBV28 and TRBJ1-2; the D is unclear. Germline V lookup: CDR1 MDHEN, CDR2 SYDVKM. Trimming left V 6 bases short and J 8 bases short, with 22 bases between. The CDR3 runs 15 residues.

There are many counts of this clonotype. This chain connects TRBV10-3 to TRBJ1-2; tentatively, D is TRBD1 (6 bases). V lost 2 bases and J lost 3, with 16 bases in between. CDR1 and CDR2 (germline): ENHRY, SYGVKD. This CDR3 contains 16 residues. CDR3 protein: CAISEHGGARDYGYTF. The CDR3 nucleotides read TGTGCCATCAGTGAGCACGGGGGGGCGCGGGACTATGGCTACACCTTC.

Comments on this clonotype: A much larger clone differs from this one at a single base, so this may be a read error. The genes are TRBV12-3 or TRBV12-4 and TRBJ1-1; D is unclear. The CDR3 contains 14 residues. Trimming pared 6 bases from V and 4 bases from J, leaving 15 bases between. The CDR3 loop reads CASSRRVEATEAFF. The CDR3 DNA sequence: TGTGCCAGCAGCCGTCGAGTGGAGGCCACTGAAGCTTTCTTT.

This clonotype was counted many times. V and J are TRBV7-9 and TRBJ2-5; 7 bases are shared with TRBD2. V shed 4 bases, J shed 1 base, and the junction held 6 bases outside the gene matches. The CDR3 is made up of 15 amino acids. Germline V gene data show CDR1 as SEHNR and CDR2 as FQNEAQ (reference sequence). CDR3 sequence (DNA): TGTGCCAGCAGCTGGGCGGGAGTTGGCCAAGAGACCCAGTACTTC. Protein product: CASSWAGVGQETQYF.

There are a few counts of this clonotype. The chain employs TRBV30 and TRBJ2-4; no clear D gene. The ends were cut back, 0 bases at V and 0 bases at J, with 6 bases in the middle. Germline CDR1 and CDR2: GTSNPN and SVGIG (reference sequence). The CDR3 extends over 14 amino acids. The CDR3 spells CAWSVEIAKNIQYF. CDR3 in DNA: TGTGCCTGGAGTGTTGAGATAGCCAAAAACATTCAGTACTTC.

This clonotype was recorded at least ten times. The CDR3 nucleotides read TGTGCCAGCAGCCAAGATAGGACTGCCGAAGAGACCCAGTACTTC. Translating gives CASSQDRTAEETQYF. This sequence joins TRBV3-1 and TRBJ2-5, with a tentative D call TRBD2 (5 bases). The ends were cut back, 0 bases at V and 3 bases at J, with 11 bases in the middle. This CDR3 spans 15 amino acids. Germline values: CDR1 LGHDT, CDR2 YNNKEL (reference sequence).

Many counts were recorded for this clonotype. This sequence joins TRBV28 and TRBJ2-1; a possible D gene is TRBD2 (5 bases). Germline loops: CDR1 MDHEN, CDR2 SYDVKM. CDR3 length: 15 residues. V lost 10 bases and J lost 0, with 16 bases in between. Here the CDR3 DNA reads TGTGCCACGGAGGTCTTAGAGAGCTCCTACAATGAGCAGTTCTTC. It encodes CATEVLESSYNEQFF.

The rearrangement links TRBV15 to TRBJ1-6; D uncertain. The V and J ends lost 0 bases and 10 bases respectively, with 10 bases between them. From germline, CDR1 is LNHNV and CDR2 YYDKDF (reference sequence). CDR3 length: 14 amino acids. The CDR3 protein is CATSRDLGVSPLHF. CDR3 nucleotides: TGTGCCACCAGCAGAGATCTTGGGGTATCACCCCTCCACTTT.

This clonotype came up many times. This chain links TRBV6-1 with TRBJ1-2; no reliable D call. V lost 5 bases and J 5 bases, leaving 15 bases between the germline ends. The CDR3 sequence is 14 residues long. CDR1 MNHNS and CDR2 SASEGT come from the germline V gene. CDR3 sequence reads: CASSKDTARYGYTF. The DNA for the CDR3 is TGTGCCAGCAGTAAGGATACGGCACGGTATGGCTACACCTTC.